The clone carrying this T cell receptor (beta chain) was detected ten times or more. Its antigen is unknown. These data are taken from a study of spatial heterogeneity in lung cancer. Specified time point: sample taken at primary tumor resection. A single record per CDR3 protein comes from TCRdb applying MiXCR to the 5' RACE reads. In the table there are some 96,000 distinct CDR3 sequences, under 4.5% of which are singletons. Study-level points and caveats: For expanded intratumoral alpha and beta TCRs, counts tracked tumor mutation counts.

The CDR3 runs to 16 residues. Trimming cost V 0 bases and J 4 bases, with 14 bases left between them. CDR1 and CDR2 from the germline V gene are SGHRS and YFSETQ. This chain links TRBV5-1 with TRBJ1-3, with D possibly TRBD1 on 6 matching bases. This clonotype was obtained from a male donor with early-stage non-small cell lung cancer. The sample here was lung tumor tissue, taken at surgery. CDR3 nucleotides: TGCGCCAGCAGCTTGGCCGGGGGGACAATCGGAAACACCATATATTTT. This encodes CASSLAGGTIGNTIYF. Combining the CDR3 with reference TRBV5-1 and TRBJ1-3 gives the whole variable domain KAGVTQTPRYLIKTRGQQVTLSCSPISGHRSVSWYQQTPGQGLQFLFEYFSETQRNKGNFPGRFSGRQFSNSRSEMNVSTLELGDSALYLCASSLAGGTIGNTIYFGEGSWLTVV.